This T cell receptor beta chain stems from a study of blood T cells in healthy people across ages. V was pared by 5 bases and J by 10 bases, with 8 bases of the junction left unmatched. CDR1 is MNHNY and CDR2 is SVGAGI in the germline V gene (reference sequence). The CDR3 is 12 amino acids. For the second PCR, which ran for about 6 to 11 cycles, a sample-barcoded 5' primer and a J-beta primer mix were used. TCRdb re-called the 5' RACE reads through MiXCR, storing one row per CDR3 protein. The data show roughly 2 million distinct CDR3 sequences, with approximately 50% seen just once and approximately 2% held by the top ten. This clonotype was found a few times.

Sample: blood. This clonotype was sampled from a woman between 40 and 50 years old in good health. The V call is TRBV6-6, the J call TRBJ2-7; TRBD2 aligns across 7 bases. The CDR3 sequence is CASSRGTTAQYF. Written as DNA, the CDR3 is TGTGCCAGCAGTAGAGGGACTACCGCCCAGTACTTC.